This entry concerns a single TCR beta chain. This specimen comes from a study of CD8 T cells in Susac syndrome. Sequencing targeted TCR beta in blood CD8+ and CD4+ T cells. In the multiple sclerosis control group, patients were treatment-naive and had stable or active relapsing-remitting disease. A quantity of about 0.5 to 1 ug RNA underwent reverse transcription using random hexamers. TCR beta CDR3 was amplified by immunoSEQ multiplex PCR. This amplification extended across 54 Vbeta and 13 Jbeta segments. One entry per CDR3 protein results from TCRdb running MiXCR on the immunoSEQ multiplex PCR reads. The sample has some 300,000 distinct CDR3 sequences; 70% to 90% are singletons. Specimen: CD8+ T cells from PBMCs. This TCR came from a human donor with multiple sclerosis.

As DNA, the CDR3 is TGCAGTGCTGGGTTTGGTGGGAGCTCCTACGAGCAGTACTTC. It specifies CSAGFGGSSYEQYF. The chain joins TRBV20-1 to TRBJ2-7, with D possibly TRBD2 on 5 matching bases. The CDR3 runs to 14 residues. V lost 5 bases to trimming and J lost 0 bases, with 14 bases between them. CDR1 and CDR2 (germline): DFQATT, SNEGSKA (reference sequence).